The rows below give T cell receptor beta chains drawn from one sample of a study of cytomegalovirus exposure and HLA in healthy donors. TCRdb's table, derived via immunoSEQ multiplex PCR, lists solely in-frame clones and lacks some. The sample has 200,000 or so clones, 84% seen once. The sample was PBMCs. The receptor set was obtained from a woman aged 25 to 45 in good health and CMV-seropositive. Each CDR3 is given with its conserved first and last residue. The D gene is left open where the match is weak. Rows may omit the clone size; those that give it use once, few, many or a size class.

D	size	V	J	DNA	CDR3
NA	NA	TRBV6-6	TRBJ2-7	TGTGCCAGCAGTTCAGGGGCAGGGCCCTACGAGCAGTACTTC	CASSSGAGPYEQYF
TRBD2	NA	TRBV7-9	TRBJ2-1	TGTGCCAGCAGGTTTCTAGCGGGAGGCAGAAATGAGCAGTTCTTC	CASRFLAGGRNEQFF
TRBD1	NA	TRBV29-1	TRBJ1-5	TGCAGCGTCCGGGACAGGGTGGATCAGCCCCAGCATTTT	CSVRDRVDQPQHF
TRBD2	NA	TRBV29-1	TRBJ2-1	TGCAGCGTCGCATATAGCGGGAATGAGCAGTTCTTC	CSVAYSGNEQFF
NA	NA	TRBV28	TRBJ1-1	TGTGCCACTAAGAGGGTTGACACTGAAGCTTTCTTT	CATKRVDTEAFF
NA	NA	TRBV6-5	TRBJ1-1	TGTGCCAGCCGTCTTCGACGGGAGAACACTGAAGCTTTCTTT	CASRLRRENTEAFF
TRBD1	NA	TRBV11-3	TRBJ2-2	TGTGCCAGCAGCTTACACAGGGGGAGTTGGGAGCTGTTTTTT	CASSLHRGSWELFF
TRBD1	NA	TRBV18	TRBJ2-7	TGTGCCAGCTCACCACTTTCCCCGCAGGGGGACTACGAGCAGTACTTC	CASSPLSPQGDYEQYF
NA	NA	TRBV2	TRBJ1-1	TGTGCCAGCAGAGTAGCTAATGAAGCTTTCTTT	CASRVANEAFF
NA	NA	TRBV6-5	TRBJ2-2	TGTGCCAGCAGTTACTCGGCGGGCTCCGGGGAGCTGTTTTTT	CASSYSAGSGELFF
TRBD2	NA	TRBV7-9	TRBJ2-1	TGTGCCAGCAGCTCCACTAGCGGCTCGCGTGAACCTAATGAGCAGTTCTTC	CASSSTSGSREPNEQFF
TRBD2	NA	TRBV2	TRBJ2-7	TGTGCCAGCAGGCTAGCGGGATACGAGCAGTACTTC	CASRLAGYEQYF
NA	NA	TRBV30	TRBJ1-3	TGTGCCTGGCGAAGGAGGGAGAGCTCTGGAAACACCATATATTTT	CAWRRRESSGNTIYF
NA	NA	TRBV2	TRBJ1-1	TGTGCCACGATTTCTACAGGGTGGAACACTGAAGCTTTCTTT	CATISTGWNTEAFF
TRBD1	NA	TRBV2	TRBJ2-2	TGTGCCAGCAGTGGCGGGACAGGGGGCACCGGGGAGCTGTTTTTT	CASSGGTGGTGELFF
TRBD1	NA	TRBV5-1	TRBJ2-1	TGCGCCAGCAGTTTAGGCTCAGGGGGTAGTGAGCAGTTCTTC	CASSLGSGGSEQFF
NA	NA	TRBV7-9	TRBJ1-4	TGTGCCAGCAGCTTATTTGCACAGAATGAAAAACTGTTTTTT	CASSLFAQNEKLFF
NA	NA	TRBV7-9	TRBJ1-1	TGTGCCAGCAGCTTTAATCGAGCGAACACTGAAGCTTTCTTT	CASSFNRANTEAFF
TRBD1	NA	TRBV5-1	TRBJ1-1	TGCGCCAGCAGCTTGACCCCGGACAGGCGTACTGAAGCTTTCTTT	CASSLTPDRRTEAFF
NA	once	TRBV5-1	TRBJ1-1	TGCGCCAGCAGCTTACAAGGAATGCTAGGAAACACTGAAGCTTTCTTT	CASSLQGMLGNTEAFF
NA	NA	TRBV6-1	TRBJ2-7	TGTGCCAGCAGTGAATCCCCCCTGTCCTACGAGCAGTACTTC	CASSESPLSYEQYF
NA	NA	TRBV2	TRBJ2-7	TGTGCCAGCAGCCGACAGCCCCAGTACGAGCAGTACTTC	CASSRQPQYEQYF
NA	many	TRBV6-1	TRBJ1-2	TGTGCCAGCAGTGAAGTCCCAGGCTCCTATGGCTACACCTTC	CASSEVPGSYGYTF
NA	NA	TRBV25-1	TRBJ1-2	TGTGCCAGCAGTGAATATGGGCAGGATATCTATGGCTACACCTTC	CASSEYGQDIYGYTF
TRBD2	once	TRBV19	TRBJ2-1	TGTGCCAGTAGTGTTGCGGGAGTGGCGCTGTTCTTC	CASSVAGVALFF
TRBD1	NA	TRBV5-4	TRBJ2-1	TGTGCCAGCAGCTCAGATACCGGGACAGGCCGCTCCTACAATGAGCAGTTCTTC	CASSSDTGTGRSYNEQFF
NA	NA	TRBV5-1	TRBJ2-5	TGCGCCAGCAGCTCCTCCGGGGTGGAAGAGACCCAGTACTTC	CASSSSGVEETQYF
NA	NA	TRBV11-3	TRBJ1-1	TGTGCCAGCAGCTTAACAGGGACGGACACTGAAGCTTTCTTT	CASSLTGTDTEAFF
TRBD1	few	TRBV19	TRBJ1-1	TGTGCCAGTAGGTTACAGGGGGATGGGTCTGAAGCTTTCTTT	CASRLQGDGSEAFF
NA	NA	TRBV6-5	TRBJ1-5	TGTGCCAGCAGTCGACGGACAGATCAGCCCCAGCATTTT	CASSRRTDQPQHF
TRBD1	NA	TRBV5-1	TRBJ1-2	TGCGCCAGCAGCTTGTCGGACAGGGGAGATGGCTACACCTTC	CASSLSDRGDGYTF
NA	NA	TRBV29-1	TRBJ1-2	TGCAGCGTTTTAACAGCCGATACTAACTATGGCTACACCTTC	CSVLTADTNYGYTF
NA	NA	TRBV19	TRBJ1-3	TGTGCCAGTAGGTCGGGTGCGAGCTCTGGAAACACCATATATTTT	CASRSGASSGNTIYF
NA	NA	TRBV15	TRBJ1-1	TGTGCCACCAGCAGGGCACCCAACAGGGAGGAAGCTTTCTTT	CATSRAPNREEAFF
NA	NA	TRBV4-2	TRBJ2-1	TGTGCCAGCAGCCAAGGGGGCAGGGGCGCCTACAATGAGCAGTTCTTC	CASSQGGRGAYNEQFF
NA	NA	TRBV29-1	TRBJ2-1	TGCAGCGTTGGAGATTATAGAGGCAATGAGCAGTTCTTC	CSVGDYRGNEQFF
TRBD2	once	TRBV7-7	TRBJ2-3	TGTGCTAGCAGCTTATTAGGGAGGGCCGATACGCAGTATTTT	CASSLLGRADTQYF
NA	NA	TRBV11-1	TRBJ1-1	TGTGCCAGCAGCTTAGTTCAGGGGAACACTGAAGCTTTCTTT	CASSLVQGNTEAFF
TRBD2	few	TRBV7-8	TRBJ2-7	TGTGCCAGTCTTGTCCTAGCGGGAGGTGAGCAGTACTTC	CASLVLAGGEQYF
NA	NA	TRBV27	TRBJ2-7	TGTGCCAGCAGTTCCCGACAGCTGAAGCCCTACGAGCAGTACTTC	CASSSRQLKPYEQYF
TRBD1	NA	TRBV28	TRBJ1-5	TGTGCCAGCAGTTTGGTGGCCGGGACAGGCATAAATCAGCCCCAGCATTTT	CASSLVAGTGINQPQHF
NA	NA	TRBV19	TRBJ1-5	TGTGCCAGTAATCTGGCGGGGAGCGGCAATCAGCCCCAGCATTTT	CASNLAGSGNQPQHF
TRBD2	NA	TRBV5-1	TRBJ2-7	TGCGCCAGCAGCCCGGCCGGCCTGGCTAGCGGGAGGAGGTACGAGCAGTACTTC	CASSPAGLASGRRYEQYF
TRBD1	once	TRBV18	TRBJ2-7	TGTGCCAGCTCTCCTTTACAGGGGGCAAAACACGAGCAGTACTTC	CASSPLQGAKHEQYF